The 5 T cell receptor beta chains listed next were all sequenced from one sample in a study of blood T cell repertoires in COVID-19. This table comes from immunoSEQ multiplex PCR, and its TCRdb copy is limited to in-frame clones, with some not included. The sample has roughly 250,000 clones, 82% seen once. Input material: peripheral blood. The origin of the receptors is a woman aged 80 or older with active or convalescent COVID-19.

This clone was detected a few times. This chain connects TRBV6-5 to TRBJ2-1; TRBD2 aligns across 12 bases. The CDR3 runs 15 residues. V trimming: 6 bases; J trimming: 6 bases; junction bases outside the gene matches: 6. Germline V gives CDR1 MNHEY, CDR2 SVGAGI. CDR3 coding DNA: TGTGCCAGCAGGCCTTCTAGCGGGGGGGCCAATGAGCAGTTCTTC. This encodes CASRPSSGGANEQFF.

The rearrangement joins TRBV19 to TRBJ1-1; TRBD1 agrees at 9 bases. Germline V gives CDR1 LNHDA, CDR2 SQIVND (reference sequence). V gave up 6 bases and J gave up 3 bases; unmatched junction bases: 8. This CDR3 spans 15 amino acids. For the CDR3, the DNA is TGTGCCAGTAGGCGACCGGGACAGGGTGACACTGAAGCTTTCTTT. It specifies CASRRPGQGDTEAFF.

V gene TRBV7-9 combines with J gene TRBJ2-5, with 14 bases that match TRBD2. The CDR3 runs 17 residues. V was pared by 5 bases and J by 4 bases, with 9 bases of the junction left unmatched. The V gene's germline CDR1 is SEHNR and CDR2 FQNEAQ (reference sequence). The CDR3 DNA is TGTGCCAGCAGCCAATCCGGGACTAGCGGGAGTGGAGAGACCCAGTACTTC. This translates into CASSQSGTSGSGETQYF.

This sequence joins TRBV4-1 and TRBJ2-1; 11 bases align to TRBD1. The CDR3 length is 15 residues. The germline V gene encodes CDR1 MGHRA and CDR2 YSYEKL. After removal of 1 base from V and 5 bases from J, the junction contained 1 base not matched to a gene. CDR3 residues: CASSQAGQGDNEQFF. CDR3 bases: TGCGCCAGCAGCCAAGCGGGACAGGGGGACAATGAGCAGTTCTTC.

The chain's CDR3 is CASSPDRGEYNEQFF. CDR3 DNA sequence: TGTGCCAGCAGCCCGGACAGGGGAGAATACAATGAGCAGTTCTTC. V and J are TRBV7-2 and TRBJ2-1; the match to TRBD1 covers 9 bases. The V gene end was trimmed by 5 bases and the J gene end by 4 bases; junction bases not matched to a gene: 6. CDR1 SGHTA and CDR2 FQGNSA come from the germline V gene. The CDR3 totals 15 residues.